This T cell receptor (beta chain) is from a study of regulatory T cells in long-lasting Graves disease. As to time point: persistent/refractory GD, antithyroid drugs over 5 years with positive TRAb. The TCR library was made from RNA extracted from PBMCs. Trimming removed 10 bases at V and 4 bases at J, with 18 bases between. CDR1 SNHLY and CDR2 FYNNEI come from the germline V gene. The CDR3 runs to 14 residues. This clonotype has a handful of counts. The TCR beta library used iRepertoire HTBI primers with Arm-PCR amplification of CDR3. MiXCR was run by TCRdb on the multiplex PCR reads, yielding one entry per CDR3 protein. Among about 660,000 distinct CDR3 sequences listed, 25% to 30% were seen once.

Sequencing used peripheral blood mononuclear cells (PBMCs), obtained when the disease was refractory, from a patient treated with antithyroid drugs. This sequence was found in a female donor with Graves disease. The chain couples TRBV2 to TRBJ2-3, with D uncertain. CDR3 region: CAIAAWVNPDTQYF. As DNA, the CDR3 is TGTGCCATCGCGGCCTGGGTTAATCCAGATACGCAGTATTTT. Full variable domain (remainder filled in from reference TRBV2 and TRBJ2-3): EPEVTQTPSHQVTQMGQEVILRCVPISNHLYFYWYRQILGQKVEFLVSFYNNEISEKSEIFDDQFSVERPDGSNFTLKIRSTKLEDSAMYFCAIAAWVNPDTQYFGPGTRLTVL.